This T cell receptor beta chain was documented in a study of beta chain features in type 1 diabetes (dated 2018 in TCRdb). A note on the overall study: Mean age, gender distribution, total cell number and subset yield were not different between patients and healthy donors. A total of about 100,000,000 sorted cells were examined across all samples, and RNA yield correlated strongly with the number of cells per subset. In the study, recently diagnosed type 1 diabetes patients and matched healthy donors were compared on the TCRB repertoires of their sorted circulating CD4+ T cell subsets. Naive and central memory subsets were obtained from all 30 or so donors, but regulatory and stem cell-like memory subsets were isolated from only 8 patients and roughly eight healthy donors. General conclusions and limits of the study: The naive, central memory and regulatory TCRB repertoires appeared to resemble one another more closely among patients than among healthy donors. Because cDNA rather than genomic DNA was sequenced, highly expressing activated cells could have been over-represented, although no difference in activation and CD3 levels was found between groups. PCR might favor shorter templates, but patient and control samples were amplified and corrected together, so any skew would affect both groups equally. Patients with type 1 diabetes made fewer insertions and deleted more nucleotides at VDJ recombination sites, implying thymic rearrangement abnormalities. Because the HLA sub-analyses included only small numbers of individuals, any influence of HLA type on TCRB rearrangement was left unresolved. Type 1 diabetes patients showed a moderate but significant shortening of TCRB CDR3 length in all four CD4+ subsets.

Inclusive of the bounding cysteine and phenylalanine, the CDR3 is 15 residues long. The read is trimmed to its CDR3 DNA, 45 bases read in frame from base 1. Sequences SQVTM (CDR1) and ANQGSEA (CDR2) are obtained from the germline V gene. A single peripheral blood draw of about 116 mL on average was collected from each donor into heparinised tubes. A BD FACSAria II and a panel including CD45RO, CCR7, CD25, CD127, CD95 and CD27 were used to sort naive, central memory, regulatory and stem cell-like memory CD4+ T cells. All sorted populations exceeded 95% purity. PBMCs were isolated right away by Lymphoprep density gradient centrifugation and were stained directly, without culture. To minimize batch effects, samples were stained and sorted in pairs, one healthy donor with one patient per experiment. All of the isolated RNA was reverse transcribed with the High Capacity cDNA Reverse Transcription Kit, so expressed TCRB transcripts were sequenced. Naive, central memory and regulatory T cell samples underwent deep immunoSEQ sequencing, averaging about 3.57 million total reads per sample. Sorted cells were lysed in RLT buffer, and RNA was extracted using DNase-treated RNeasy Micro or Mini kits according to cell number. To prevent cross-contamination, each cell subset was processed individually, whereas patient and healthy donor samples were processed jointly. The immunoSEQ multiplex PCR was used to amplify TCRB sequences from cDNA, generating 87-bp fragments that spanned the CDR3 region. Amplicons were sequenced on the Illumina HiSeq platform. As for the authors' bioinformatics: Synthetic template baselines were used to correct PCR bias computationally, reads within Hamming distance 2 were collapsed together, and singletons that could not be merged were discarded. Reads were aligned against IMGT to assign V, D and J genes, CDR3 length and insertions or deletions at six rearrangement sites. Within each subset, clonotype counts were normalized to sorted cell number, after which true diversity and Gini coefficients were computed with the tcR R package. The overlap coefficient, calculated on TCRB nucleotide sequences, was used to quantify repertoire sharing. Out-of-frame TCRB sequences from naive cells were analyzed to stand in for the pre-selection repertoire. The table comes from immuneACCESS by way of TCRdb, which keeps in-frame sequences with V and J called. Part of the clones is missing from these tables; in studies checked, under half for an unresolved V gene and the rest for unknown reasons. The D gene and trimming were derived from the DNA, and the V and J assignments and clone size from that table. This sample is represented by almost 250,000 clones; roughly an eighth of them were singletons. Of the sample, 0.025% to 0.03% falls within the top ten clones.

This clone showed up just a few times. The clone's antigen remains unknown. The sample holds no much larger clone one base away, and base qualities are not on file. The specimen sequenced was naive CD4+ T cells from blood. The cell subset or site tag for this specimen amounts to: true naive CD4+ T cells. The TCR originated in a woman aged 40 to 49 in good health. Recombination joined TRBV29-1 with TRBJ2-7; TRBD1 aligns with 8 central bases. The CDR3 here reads CRAVLRDRHSYEQYF. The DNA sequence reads TGCAGAGCTGTCCTCCGGGACAGGCACTCCTACGAGCAGTACTTC.